Following are 27 T cell receptor beta chains from one sample sequenced in a study of blood T cell repertoires in COVID-19. Only in-frame clones appear in the TCRdb table, and some are missing; sequencing was by immunoSEQ multiplex PCR. Here the sample spans about 360,000 clones, around 90% being singletons. Sequenced input: peripheral blood. The receptors originated from a human donor in a cohort sampled during active COVID-19.

The chain employs TRBV19 and TRBJ2-7; D remains unclear. Germline CDR1 and CDR2: LNHDA and SQIVND (reference sequence). The CDR3 spans 14 residues. V lost 5 bases and J lost 7, with 18 bases in between. CDR3 protein: CASSPSRFRVEQYF. The DNA for the CDR3 is TGTGCCAGTAGTCCCTCCCGATTTCGAGTAGAGCAGTACTTC.

V is TRBV2 and J is TRBJ2-1; 14 bases are shared with TRBD2. The germline gives CDR1 SNHLY, CDR2 FYNNEI. Trimming cost V 6 bases and J 9 bases; bases outside gene matches: 4. CDR3 size: 14 residues. In DNA form, the CDR3 reads TGTGCCAGCAGCGGGACTAGCGGGAGCGGTGAGCAGTTCTTC. Its protein is CASSGTSGSGEQFF. The full variable domain, in which reference TRBV2 and TRBJ2-1 provide the parts outside the CDR3, is EPEVTQTPSHQVTQMGQEVILRCVPISNHLYFYWYRQILGQKVEFLVSFYNNEISEKSEIFDDQFSVERPDGSNFTLKIRSTKLEDSAMYFCASSGTSGSGEQFFGPGTRLTVL.

The chain couples TRBV20-1 to TRBJ1-2, with D hard to call. The CDR3 runs to 11 residues. Germline V lookup: CDR1 DFQATT, CDR2 SNEGSKA (reference sequence). CDR3 sequence reads: CSAGSGYGYTF. The CDR3 region has the DNA TGCAGCGCCGGAAGCGGCTATGGCTACACCTTC.

The CDR3 reads CAIRTTPGVAGANVLTF. The CDR3 DNA is TGTGCCATCAGAACCACCCCGGGGGTCGCTGGGGCCAACGTCCTGACTTTC. The chain is built from TRBV10-3 and TRBJ2-6; TRBD2 is a possible D gene (6 bases). The CDR3 covers 17 residues. V was cut by 6 bases and J by 2 bases, with 17 bases left in between. Germline V CDR1 and CDR2: ENHRY, SYGVKD.

The chain uses TRBV2 and TRBJ2-1; TRBD2 matches 11 bases. This CDR3 region has 21 residues. The germline V gene encodes CDR1 SNHLY and CDR2 FYNNEI. The ends lost 7 bases at V and 1 base at J; junction bases unmatched: 21. The CDR3 nucleotides are TGTGCCAGCATCGGACAGGACCTATTAGCGGGGGGGCGAATATCCTACAATGAGCAGTTCTTC. It is translated as CASIGQDLLAGGRISYNEQFF.

This clone has more than one count but fewer than ten. The chain uses TRBV3-1 (or the pseudogene TRBV3-2) and TRBJ1-4, with no clear D. V lost 4 bases and J lost 6, with 12 bases in between. This CDR3 spans 14 amino acids. Per the germline V gene, CDR1 is LGHDT and CDR2 is YNNKEL (reference sequence). The CDR3 DNA is TGTGCCAGCAGCCCGCGAGGTGGTCATGAAAAACTGTTTTTT. This sequence encodes CASSPRGGHEKLFF.

V and J are TRBV11-1 and TRBJ2-3; D might be TRBD1 (6 bases). CDR3 length equals 12 residues. Trimming took 3 bases from V and 9 from J, leaving 10 bases between them. The V gene's germline CDR1 is SGHAT and CDR2 FQDESV (reference sequence). CDR3 bases: TGTGCCAGCAGCTTCAGGGGTGGGACGCAGTATTTT. This gives the protein CASSFRGGTQYF.

CDR3 residues: CASSAGTGTYEQYF. Written as DNA, the CDR3 is TGTGCCAGTAGTGCCGGGACAGGAACCTACGAGCAGTACTTC. V and J are TRBV19 and TRBJ2-7, with 8 nucleotides matching TRBD1. This CDR3 has 14 amino acids. V gave up 5 bases and J gave up 2 bases; unmatched junction bases: 5. Germline assignment: CDR1 LNHDA and CDR2 SQIVND (reference sequence).

The chain joins TRBV11-2 to TRBJ1-1; D gene unclear. Per germline, CDR1 SGHAT and CDR2 FQNNGV. V lost 1 base to trimming and J lost 5 bases, with 14 bases between them. This CDR3 region has 15 residues. CDR3 nucleotides: TGTGCCAGCAGCTTAGGTCTGGGCTTCGGTACTGAAGCTTTCTTT. This codes for CASSLGLGFGTEAFF.

The chain employs TRBV25-1 and TRBJ2-5; weak D call: TRBD1 (6 bases). Germline-derived CDR1 and CDR2 are MGHDK and SYGVNS. The CDR3 length is 14 residues. Deletions cut 1 base from V and 4 bases from J, with 10 bases between. CDR3 sequence: CASSELFRGETQYF. The CDR3 bases are TGTGCCAGCAGTGAATTATTCAGGGGAGAGACCCAGTACTTC.

The rearrangement links TRBV28 to TRBJ1-2; 11 bases are a match to TRBD1. The germline V gene has CDR1 MDHEN and CDR2 SYDVKM. Trimming cost V 4 bases and J 4 bases; bases outside gene matches: 2. This CDR3 region has 14 residues. This CDR3 is CASSWDRGGYGYTF. The CDR3 bases are TGTGCCAGCAGTTGGGACAGGGGGGGCTATGGCTACACCTTC.

The chain links TRBV6-2 or TRBV6-3 to TRBJ2-1; TRBD2 aligns across 7 bases. The CDR3 covers 15 residues. The germline CDR1 and CDR2 sequences are MNHEY and SVGEGT. Trimming removed 4 bases from V and 6 bases from J; junction bases left unmatched: 9. The CDR3 loop reads CASSWRLARSNEQFF. The DNA of the CDR3 is TGTGCCAGCAGTTGGAGACTAGCACGATCCAATGAGCAGTTCTTC.

This clone has more than one count but fewer than ten. This rearrangement joins TRBV7-9 to TRBJ2-3; the match to TRBD2 covers 9 bases. The junction had 4 bases not matched to a gene; V was cut back by 8 bases and J by 1 base. This CDR3 spans 14 amino acids. The germline CDR1 and CDR2 sequences are SEHNR and FQNEAQ (reference sequence). CDR3 protein: CASYRTSGTDTQYF. CDR3 in DNA: TGTGCCAGCTATCGGACTAGCGGCACAGATACGCAGTATTTT.

The rearrangement joins TRBV3-1 (or the pseudogene TRBV3-2) to TRBJ1-2, with 8 bases matching TRBD1. Per germline, CDR1 LGHDT and CDR2 YNNKEL (reference sequence). The CDR3 has 15 residues. With V trimmed by 0 bases and J by 4 bases, 4 bases remained unmatched. The CDR3 loop reads CASSQDGQGVYGYTF. CDR3 in DNA: TGTGCCAGCAGCCAAGACGGACAGGGCGTCTATGGCTACACCTTC.

V usage is TRBV7-8 and J usage is TRBJ1-2; 8 nucleotides agree with TRBD1. Germline V gene lookup returns CDR1 SGHVS and CDR2 FQNEAQ. This CDR3 spans 15 amino acids. Unmatched junction bases numbered 5, after V lost 5 bases and J lost 0 bases. The CDR3 nucleotides read TGTGCCAGCAGCCGCCTGGGACAGGCTAACTATGGCTACACCTTC. Residues: CASSRLGQANYGYTF.

The rearrangement links TRBV6-6 to TRBJ2-2, with D possibly being TRBD1 (6 bases). The CDR3 contains 16 residues. Germline V lookup: CDR1 MNHNY, CDR2 SVGAGI (reference sequence). V was trimmed by 4 bases and J by 3 bases, leaving 15 bases between them. The chain's CDR3 is CASSSSTKGDTGELFF. CDR3 in DNA: TGTGCCAGCAGTTCCTCCACGAAGGGGGACACCGGGGAGCTGTTTTTT.

The chain joins TRBV7-3 to TRBJ2-2; 9 nucleotides align to TRBD2. Germline V gene lookup returns CDR1 SGHTA and CDR2 FQGTGA. CDR3 length: 14 residues. Trimming removed 2 bases from V and 15 bases from J; junction bases left unmatched: 10. The CDR3 sequence: CASSLDGSGGTVFF. The CDR3 DNA sequence: TGTGCCAGCAGCTTAGATGGTAGCGGGGGTACGGTGTTTTTT.

The chain employs TRBV2 and TRBJ2-2; D possibly corresponds to TRBD2 (5 bases). The CDR3 length is 13 residues. Germline-derived CDR1 and CDR2 are SNHLY and FYNNEI. V shed 2 bases and J shed 6 bases, with 7 bases lying between them. The CDR3 sequence is CASSERRSGELFF. The CDR3 region has the DNA TGTGCCAGCAGTGAACGGAGGTCCGGGGAGCTGTTTTTT.

The chain couples TRBV19 to TRBJ2-3; TRBD1 matches at 8 bases. The CDR3 spans 14 residues. The germline CDR1 and CDR2 sequences are LNHDA and SQIVND (reference sequence). The V and J ends lost 7 bases and 4 bases, in that order; junction bases with no gene match: 7. CDR3 amino acids: CASKGQGAPDTQYF. CDR3 nucleotides: TGTGCCAGTAAGGGTCAGGGGGCCCCAGATACGCAGTATTTT.

The chain uses TRBV5-1 and TRBJ2-2; 14 bases fit TRBD2. The CDR3 length is 19 residues. Trimming cost V 3 bases and J 6 bases; bases outside gene matches: 13. Germline lookup yields CDR1 SGHRS and CDR2 YFSETQ. In DNA, the CDR3 is TGCGCCAGCAGCTCGCGACGGACTAGCGGGGGGCAACTAGCCGGGGAGCTGTTTTTT. Residues: CASSSRRTSGGQLAGELFF.

The genes are TRBV12-5 and TRBJ2-4, with TRBD1 identical over 10 bases. The CDR3 totals 20 residues. V lost 5 bases, J lost 1 base, and 17 bases stayed unmatched. Germline values: CDR1 LGHNT, CDR2 FRNRAP. The CDR3 region has the DNA TGTGCTAGTGGTCCCCTAGGGACAGGGGCCCTTCAGGAGGCCAAAAACATTCAGTACTTC. This encodes CASGPLGTGALQEAKNIQYF.

The chain recombines TRBV2 with TRBJ2-2; 13 nucleotides align to TRBD2. CDR1 is SNHLY and CDR2 is FYNNEI in the germline V gene. V gave up 4 bases and J gave up 3 bases; unmatched junction bases: 2. This CDR3 is 16 amino acids long. CDR3: CASSALAGGDTGELFF. The CDR3 coding sequence is TGTGCCAGCAGTGCACTAGCGGGAGGGGACACCGGGGAGCTGTTTTTT.

The table lists this clone with a count of one. The V gene is TRBV6-5, the J gene TRBJ2-7, with D possibly matching TRBD2 (5 bases). The V gene lost 6 bases and the J gene lost 3 bases, with 15 bases spanning the gap. The germline V gene encodes CDR1 MNHEY and CDR2 SVGAGI. The CDR3 loop spans 14 amino acids. CDR3 sequence (DNA): TGTGCCAGCAGCTACAGTGGCCGGGACTACGAGCAGTACTTC. Its protein product is CASSYSGRDYEQYF.

This chain connects TRBV7-3 to TRBJ2-3; 9 nucleotides agree with TRBD2. The germline V gene has CDR1 SGHTA and CDR2 FQGTGA. Losses at the gene ends were 6 bases for V and 0 bases for J; bases not matched to a gene: 4. The CDR3 is 15 residues long. CDR3 bases: TGTGCCAGCAGTTTAGCGGGGGTTAGCACAGATACGCAGTATTTT. Translated: CASSLAGVSTDTQYF.

This clone was picked up one time. The chain is built from TRBV2 and TRBJ2-7; D uncertain. The CDR3 length is 10 residues. CDR1 and CDR2 from the germline V gene are SNHLY and FYNNEI. The V end lost 7 bases, the J end lost 5 bases, and 6 bases lay between the germline ends. The CDR3 sequence: CASNRDEQYF. The DNA for the CDR3 is TGTGCCAGCAATCGCGACGAGCAGTACTTC.

The chain joins TRBV7-3 to TRBJ1-1, with D unresolved. This CDR3 is built from 13 residues. Trimming pared 5 bases from V and 1 base from J, leaving 8 bases between. The germline gives CDR1 SGHTA, CDR2 FQGTGA. The chain's CDR3 is CASSISRNTEAFF. The DNA of the CDR3 is TGTGCCAGCAGCATATCCCGGAACACTGAAGCTTTCTTT.

This rearrangement joins TRBV4-1 to TRBJ1-4; D uncertain. The CDR3 runs to 15 residues. Between the trimmed V and J ends, which lost 2 bases and 8 bases, there was a span of 15 bases. Germline CDR1 is MGHRA and CDR2 is YSYEKL. CDR3 loop: CASSQTGLKAEKLFF. The CDR3 DNA reads as TGCGCCAGCAGCCAAACGGGGTTGAAAGCGGAAAAACTGTTTTTT.